One and the same sample provided the 31 T cell receptor beta chains below, sequenced in a study of blood T cell repertoires in COVID-19. The table came from immunoSEQ multiplex PCR; TCRdb's copy has only in-frame clones and leaves some out. The sample gives nearly 250,000 clones, more than 80% of which show up once; 0.85% to 0.9% is in the top ten. Sequenced: PBMCs or T cells enriched from blood (not recorded which). The receptors stem from a man aged 50 or older who had been exposed to COVID-19.

This rearrangement joins TRBV5-4 to TRBJ2-1; D is possibly TRBD2 (5 bases). The germline V gene has CDR1 SGHNT and CDR2 YYREEE (reference sequence). CDR3 size: 17 residues. V was pared by 0 bases and J by 4 bases, with 17 bases between. CDR3 protein: CASSLAGGSPSYNEQFF. The CDR3, as DNA: TGTGCCAGCAGCTTGGCCGGAGGCTCACCCTCGTACAATGAGCAGTTCTTC.

The chain couples TRBV9 to TRBJ2-1; TRBD1 matches 9 bases. After removal of 3 bases from V and 10 bases from J, the junction contained 8 bases not matched to a gene. Germline lookup yields CDR1 SGDLS and CDR2 YYNGEE. The CDR3 loop spans 14 amino acids. The CDR3 reads CASSGEQGAGEQFF. The CDR3 nucleotides are TGTGCCAGCAGCGGAGAACAGGGGGCTGGCGAGCAGTTCTTC.

This chain connects TRBV12-3 or TRBV12-4 to TRBJ1-1; D is unclear. Trimming removed 1 base from V and 3 bases from J, with 6 bases in between. This CDR3 region has 13 residues. CDR3 residues: CASSLGGHTEAFF. In nucleotides, the CDR3 is TGTGCCAGCAGTTTAGGAGGGCACACTGAAGCTTTCTTT.

The chain links TRBV30 to TRBJ2-6; a possible D gene is TRBD1 (5 bases). CDR1 and CDR2 from the germline V gene are GTSNPN and SVGIG (reference sequence). This CDR3 is built from 15 residues. V dropped 0 bases and J dropped 2 bases, with 8 bases sitting between them. CDR3 sequence: CAWSVGVAGANVLTF. The CDR3 DNA reads as TGTGCCTGGAGTGTAGGGGTCGCTGGGGCCAACGTCCTGACTTTC.

The chain employs TRBV7-3 and TRBJ2-1; 11 nucleotides align to TRBD2. Germline V CDR1 and CDR2: SGHTA, FQGTGA. The length of the CDR3 is 17 residues. J was trimmed by 6 bases and V by 0 bases; bases with no gene match: 7. CDR3 loop: CASSLTAPSGGFNEQFF. The CDR3 nucleotides read TGTGCCAGCAGCTTAACTGCCCCTAGCGGGGGGTTCAATGAGCAGTTCTTC.

This chain uses TRBV7-3 with TRBJ2-7; D might be TRBD1 (5 bases). The CDR3 has 13 amino acids. V lost 5 bases, J lost 0 bases, and 8 bases lay in between. Germline V gene sequence: CDR1 SGHTA, CDR2 FQGTGA. CDR3 DNA sequence: TGTGCCAGCAGCCCGACAGACTCCTACGAGCAGTACTTC. This codes for CASSPTDSYEQYF.

This clone was recorded once. The chain employs TRBV4-2 and TRBJ1-2, with 7 bases matching TRBD1. Germline CDR1 and CDR2: LGHNA and YNFKEQ. V lost 1 base and J lost 7; bases outside the gene matches: 3. The CDR3 extends over 13 amino acids. CDR3 in amino acids: CASSQGQGIGYTF. The CDR3 region has the DNA TGTGCCAGCAGCCAAGGACAGGGAATTGGCTACACCTTC.

This clone was recorded only once. The V and J genes are TRBV5-4 and TRBJ1-4, with D maybe TRBD1 (6 bases). The length of the CDR3 is 14 residues. Trimming took off 4 bases at V and 0 bases at J, with 7 bases between the two ends. Germline CDR1 and CDR2: SGHNT and YYREEE (reference sequence). The CDR3 spells CASSQGPTNEKLFF. CDR3 coding DNA: TGTGCCAGCAGCCAGGGGCCAACTAATGAAAAACTGTTTTTT.

This chain joins TRBV5-4 and TRBJ1-4; a weak D match, TRBD1 (6 bases). Per germline, CDR1 SGHNT and CDR2 YYREEE (reference sequence). The CDR3 runs 14 residues. The V gene lost 3 bases and the J gene lost 4 bases, with 10 bases spanning the gap. CDR3 sequence: CASSSGVLNEKLFF. As DNA, the CDR3 is TGTGCCAGCAGCTCAGGGGTTCTTAATGAAAAACTGTTTTTT.

This chain links TRBV28 with TRBJ1-4; 11 bases match TRBD1. V was clipped by 8 bases and J by 6 bases; unmatched bases: 8. The CDR3 extends over 15 amino acids. CDR1 is MDHEN, CDR2 SYDVKM, per germline. Written as DNA, the CDR3 is TGTGCCAGCGAATCGGACAGGGGGCGCGATGAAAAACTGTTTTTT. Translated: CASESDRGRDEKLFF.

This chain uses TRBV18 with TRBJ1-2, with D possibly matching TRBD1 (6 bases). Trimming stripped 6 bases from V and 4 bases from J, with 18 bases between. Germline CDR1 reads KGHSH; CDR2 reads LQKENI. CDR3 size: 15 residues. The CDR3 DNA is TGTGCCAGCTCGCCCGGAGAGGGGGGGAGCTATGGCTACACCTTC. Protein: CASSPGEGGSYGYTF.

This clone was picked up many times. The V gene is TRBV5-5, the J gene TRBJ1-2; D is undetermined. This CDR3 is 14 amino acids long. CDR1 and CDR2 from the germline V gene are SGHKS and YYEKEE (reference sequence). V gave up 5 bases and J gave up 8 bases, with 19 bases separating them. The CDR3 sequence is CASSLRAAEWGYTF. The CDR3 DNA follows: TGTGCCAGCAGTCTGAGGGCAGCAGAGTGGGGCTACACCTTC. Looking up the rest from reference TRBV5-5 and TRBJ1-2 gives the full variable domain: DAGVTQSPTHLIKTRGQQVTLRCSPISGHKSVSWYQQVLGQGPQFIFQYYEKEERGRGNFPDRFSARQFPNYSSELNVNALLLGDSALYLCASSLRAAEWGYTFGSGTRLTVV.

This chain links TRBV9 with TRBJ2-3, with TRBD2 matching over 8 bases. The J segment lost 4 bases and the V segment lost 4 bases, leaving 8 bases of the junction unmatched. The CDR3 is made up of 15 amino acids. The germline CDR1 and CDR2 sequences are SGDLS and YYNGEE. CDR3 nucleotide sequence: TGTGCCAGCAGCCTTATTCCAGCGGGAGCAGATACGCAGTATTTT. Protein sequence: CASSLIPAGADTQYF.

This chain links TRBV5-5 with TRBJ2-3, with TRBD2 identical over 7 bases. Trimming cost V 5 bases and J 6 bases; bases outside gene matches: 12. CDR3 size: 15 residues. CDR1 and CDR2 (germline): SGHKS, YYEKEE (reference sequence). The CDR3, as DNA: TGTGCCAGCAGGGCGGGGGACCCAAATGGGGATACGCAGTATTTT. This sequence encodes CASRAGDPNGDTQYF.

V and J are TRBV18 and TRBJ2-7, with 11 bases lining up with TRBD2. The CDR3 has 18 amino acids. Unmatched junction bases numbered 9, after V lost 2 bases and J lost 0 bases. Germline V gene data show CDR1 as KGHSH and CDR2 as LQKENI. CDR3 nucleotide sequence: TGTGCCAGCTCACCAACTAGCGGGGGCCCGCGAAACTCCTACGAGCAGTACTTC. Its protein product is CASSPTSGGPRNSYEQYF.

A single count supports this clone. The chain uses TRBV7-3 and TRBJ1-1; D perhaps matches TRBD1 (5 bases). Trimming pared 5 bases from V and 4 bases from J, leaving 17 bases between. The length of the CDR3 is 15 residues. CDR1 is SGHTA, CDR2 FQGTGA, per germline. The CDR3 region has the DNA TGTGCCAGCAGCCCTACAACAGGAACGGGCACTGAAGCTTTCTTT. This gives the protein CASSPTTGTGTEAFF.

Notes on this clone: Additional DNA sequences in this sample encode the identical CDR3. The chain recombines TRBV7-3 with TRBJ2-2; no definite D call. Per the germline V gene, CDR1 is SGHTA and CDR2 is FQGTGA. This CDR3 has 14 amino acids. V dropped 2 bases and J dropped 3 bases, with 7 bases sitting between them. The CDR3 region is CASSLDRDTGELFF. The CDR3 region has the DNA TGTGCCAGCAGCTTAGATAGAGACACCGGGGAGCTGTTTTTT.

V gene TRBV5-1 combines with J gene TRBJ1-5, with TRBD1 matching 8 bases. The CDR3 spans 13 residues. From germline, CDR1 is SGHRS and CDR2 YFSETQ. V dropped 5 bases and J dropped 6; count of bases not matched to a gene: 4. The CDR3 region is CASSYTGGQPQHF. The DNA for the CDR3 is TGCGCCAGCAGTTACACAGGGGGTCAGCCCCAGCATTTT. Drawing the rest from reference TRBV5-1 and TRBJ1-5, the complete variable domain is KAGVTQTPRYLIKTRGQQVTLSCSPISGHRSVSWYQQTPGQGLQFLFEYFSETQRNKGNFPGRFSGRQFSNSRSEMNVSTLELGDSALYLCASSYTGGQPQHFGDGTRLSIL.

This chain joins TRBV4-1 and TRBJ1-1, with D maybe TRBD1 (6 bases). CDR3 length: 16 residues. Germline-derived CDR1 and CDR2 are MGHRA and YSYEKL. V lost 0 bases, J lost 1 base, and 12 bases lay in between. The CDR3 coding sequence is TGCGCCAGCAGCCAAGATCCGGGGGGCGCGAACACTGAAGCTTTCTTT. Its protein product is CASSQDPGGANTEAFF.

The V and J genes are TRBV27 and TRBJ1-2; 10 bases line up with TRBD1. Germline CDR1 is MNHEY and CDR2 is SMNVEV (reference sequence). The CDR3 is 16 amino acids. V was pared by 3 bases and J by 4 bases, with 8 bases of the junction left unmatched. CDR3 DNA: TGTGCCAGCAGTTTCTCTAAGACAGGGGGCGCCTATGGCTACACCTTC. Translation: CASSFSKTGGAYGYTF.

In this sample, this clone turned up once. The chain carries TRBV18 and TRBJ1-1, with 9 positions matching TRBD1. The V gene's germline CDR1 is KGHSH and CDR2 LQKENI. The CDR3 sequence is 15 residues long. V trimming: 3 bases; J trimming: 0 bases; junction bases outside the gene matches: 2. CDR3 in amino acids: CASSPGQGMNTEAFF. The CDR3 DNA reads as TGTGCCAGCTCACCGGGACAGGGCATGAACACTGAAGCTTTCTTT. The whole variable domain, filled in from reference TRBV18 and TRBJ1-1, reads NAGVMQNPRHLVRRRGQEARLRCSPMKGHSHVYWYRQLPEEGLKFMVYLQKENIIDESGMPKERFSAEFPKEGPSILRIQQVVRGDSAAYFCASSPGQGMNTEAFFGQGTRLTVV.

The chain combines TRBV2 with TRBJ2-1, with 8 positions matching TRBD2. CDR1 is SNHLY, CDR2 FYNNEI, per germline. The V segment lost 5 bases and the J segment 0 bases; nucleotides outside the gene matches: 3. The CDR3 consists of 15 residues. The CDR3 sequence is CASSKSGSSYNEQFF. In DNA form, the CDR3 reads TGTGCCAGCAGTAAAAGCGGGAGCTCCTACAATGAGCAGTTCTTC.

The CDR3 sequence is CASSVEQKSGKLFF. For the CDR3, the DNA is TGTGCCAGCAGCGTGGAGCAGAAGAGCGGAAAACTGTTTTTT. The chain has TRBV6-2 or TRBV6-3 and TRBJ1-4; unclear D gene. This CDR3 has 14 amino acids. The V gene's germline CDR1 is MNHEY and CDR2 SVGEGT. V was pared by 6 bases and J by 10 bases, with 18 bases between.

CDR3 sequence (DNA): TGTGCCAGCAGCCGGACAGGGGGCCGGCATAGCAATCAGCCCCAGCATTTT. This codes for CASSRTGGRHSNQPQHF. The rearrangement uses TRBV7-9 and TRBJ1-5; TRBD1 matches at 11 bases. The trim removed 5 bases at V and 0 bases at J, leaving 6 bases unmatched. The CDR3 has 17 amino acids. CDR1 and CDR2 from the germline V gene are SEHNR and FQNEAQ (reference sequence).

The chain couples TRBV19 to TRBJ1-2; D unresolved. Trimming removed 0 bases at V and 7 bases at J, with 12 bases between. Germline CDR1 LNHDA, CDR2 SQIVND (reference sequence). CDR3 size: 14 residues. CDR3 region: CASSIDGVRGGYTF. CDR3 sequence (DNA): TGTGCCAGTAGTATAGACGGGGTCCGGGGTGGCTACACCTTC.

This chain connects TRBV30 to TRBJ1-5; D remains ambiguous. CDR3 length: 15 amino acids. V shed 3 bases and J shed 2 bases, with 14 bases lying between them. Germline CDR1 and CDR2: GTSNPN and SVGIG (reference sequence). This CDR3 is CAWRPKDWGNQPQHF. CDR3 nucleotide sequence: TGTGCCTGGAGGCCGAAGGACTGGGGCAATCAGCCCCAGCATTTT.

This rearrangement joins TRBV5-1 to TRBJ1-1; 8 bases match TRBD1. The CDR3 consists of 14 residues. Germline V gene data show CDR1 as SGHRS and CDR2 as YFSETQ. The trim removed 5 bases at V and 1 base at J, leaving 4 bases unmatched. The CDR3 here is CASRPGTGNTEAFF. The CDR3 DNA sequence: TGCGCCAGCAGACCCGGGACAGGGAACACTGAAGCTTTCTTT.

V gene TRBV7-9 combines with J gene TRBJ2-2, with a weak D call TRBD1 (6 bases). V was clipped by 2 bases and J by 0 bases, with 13 bases between them. Germline CDR1 and CDR2: SEHNR and FQNEAQ (reference sequence). CDR3 length: 17 residues. For the CDR3, the DNA is TGTGCCAGCAGCTTAAAAAGTCAGGGGCCGAACACCGGGGAGCTGTTTTTT. Translating it yields CASSLKSQGPNTGELFF.

This clone appeared a few times. This rearrangement joins TRBV5-1 to TRBJ2-1; 8 bases fit TRBD2. Losses at the gene ends were 0 bases for V and 2 bases for J; bases not matched to a gene: 4. The CDR3 consists of 16 residues. CDR1 and CDR2 (germline): SGHRS, YFSETQ. CDR3 protein: CASSLVPGGPYNEQFF. The CDR3, as DNA: TGCGCCAGCAGCTTGGTTCCGGGAGGGCCCTACAATGAGCAGTTCTTC.

The CDR3 spells CASSLPDGTSNNEQFF. CDR3 sequence (DNA): TGTGCCAGCAGCCTCCCGGATGGGACTAGTAACAATGAGCAGTTCTTC. This rearrangement joins TRBV7-9 to TRBJ2-1; 8 positions match TRBD2. The V and J ends lost 5 bases and 5 bases, in that order; junction bases with no gene match: 11. This CDR3 contains 16 residues. Per the germline V gene, CDR1 is SEHNR and CDR2 is FQNEAQ (reference sequence).

CDR3 coding DNA: TGCGCCAGCAGCTTGGGGCAGGGTCCTGAAGCTTTCTTT. It translates to CASSLGQGPEAFF. The chain links TRBV5-1 to TRBJ1-1; D may be TRBD1 (5 bases). CDR1 is SGHRS, CDR2 YFSETQ, per germline. The CDR3 has 13 residues. Trimming cost V 0 bases and J 6 bases, with 9 bases left between them.